The T cell receptor (beta chain) described here comes from a study of beta chain features in type 1 diabetes (dated 2018 in TCRdb). For context, the study as a whole: Mean age, gender distribution, total cell number and subset yield did not differ between patients and healthy donors. A total of about 110,000,000 sorted cells were examined across all samples, and a strong correlation was observed between cell number per subset and RNA yield. In the study, recently diagnosed type 1 diabetes patients and matched healthy donors were compared on the TCRB repertoires of their sorted circulating CD4+ T cell subsets. Naive and central memory subsets were obtained from all 30 or so donors, but regulatory and stem cell-like memory subsets were isolated from only 8 patients and roughly 8 healthy donors.

What the authors observed across the whole study: Sequencing cDNA rather than genomic DNA could over-represent highly expressing activated cells, although activation and CD3 levels did not differ between groups. Naive, central memory and regulatory TCRB repertoires appeared to be more similar among patients than among healthy donors. Shorter templates might be favored by PCR, yet because patient and control samples were amplified and corrected together, any such skew would affect both groups equally. Because the HLA sub-analyses included only small numbers of individuals, any influence of HLA type on TCRB rearrangement was left unresolved. At VDJ recombination sites, type 1 diabetes patients had fewer insertions and more deleted nucleotides, which implies abnormalities in thymic rearrangement. A moderate but significant shortening of TCRB CDR3 length was observed in type 1 diabetes patients in all four CD4+ subsets.

In its sample, this clone was seen many times. The antigen it recognizes is unknown. Base-call qualities are not available, and no considerably larger clone is one nucleotide away. The entire amount of isolated RNA was reverse transcribed using the High Capacity cDNA Reverse Transcription Kit, so the sequenced TCRB transcripts were expressed ones. Naive, central memory and regulatory T cell samples underwent deep immunoSEQ sequencing, averaging approximately 3.5 million total reads per sample. Sorted cells were lysed in RLT buffer, and RNA was extracted using DNase-treated RNeasy Micro or Mini kits according to cell number. Each cell subset was processed separately to prevent cross-contamination, with patient and healthy donor samples processed together. Using the immunoSEQ multiplex PCR, TCRB sequences were amplified from cDNA into 87-bp fragments spanning the CDR3 region. Amplicons were sequenced on the Illumina HiSeq platform. The original methods were these. PCR bias was computationally corrected using synthetic template baselines, reads within Hamming distance 2 were collapsed, and singletons that could not be merged were discarded. Reads were aligned to IMGT to assign V, D and J genes, CDR3 length, and insertions or deletions at six rearrangement sites. Within each subset, clonotype counts were normalized to the number of sorted cells before true diversity and Gini coefficients were calculated with the tcR R package. The overlap coefficient, calculated on TCRB nucleotide sequences, was used to quantify repertoire sharing. As stored in TCRdb, this immuneACCESS dataset retains in-frame rearrangements with V and J assigned. A fraction of the clones does not appear; measured against another copy, unresolved V genes explain less than half of the discrepancy, and the remainder lacks a known reason. The DNA was the basis for D and trimming; V, J and clone size are from that table. The table for this sample lists about 290,000 clones; 8% of them were counted only once. The top ten hold 1% of the sample.

Each donor gave one peripheral blood draw, approximately 100 mL on average, collected into heparinised tubes. A BD FACSAria II and a panel including CD45RO, CCR7, CD25, CD127, CD95 and CD27 were used to sort naive, central memory, regulatory and stem cell-like memory CD4+ T cells. A purity above 95% was achieved for all sorted populations. PBMCs were isolated right away by Lymphoprep density gradient centrifugation and were stained directly, without culture. So that batch effects would be minimized, each experiment stained and sorted samples in pairs, pairing one healthy donor with one patient. This receptor was identified in a woman aged 18-29 years in good health. Sequenced: central memory CD4+ T cells from blood.

The nucleotide sequence reads TGTGCCAGCGGAGTAAGAAGCGTTAAAAGCGGGGGCGACTACAATGAGCAGTTCTTC. Its translation is CASGVRSVKSGGDYNEQFF. The chain joins TRBV4-2 to TRBJ2-1; 8 central nucleotides agree with TRBD2. Reading the germline V gene gives CDR1 LGHNA and CDR2 YNFKEQ. The CDR3 numbers 19 residues from cysteine through phenylalanine. The read is trimmed to its CDR3 DNA, 57 bases read in frame from base 1. The germline V end is reduced by 8 bases and the J end by 3 bases; junction bases left unmatched: 21.